What follows are 3 T cell receptor beta chains derived from one specimen sequenced in a study of CD8+ T cells in alopecia areata. cDNA serving as the sequencing template came from extracted, reverse transcribed RNA. Measured with immunoSEQ multiplex PCR; TCRdb has only the in-frame clones, and not every one. The top ten hold 20% to 25% of the sample, which has about 110,000 clones, approximately 60% seen once. Specimen: CD8+ T cells sorted from blood. The receptors originated from a human donor in good health.

The V and J genes are TRBV18 and TRBJ1-2; no definite D call. The CDR3 extends over 19 amino acids. V lost 4 bases and J 0 bases, leaving 24 bases between the germline ends. The germline V gene has CDR1 KGHSH and CDR2 LQKENI. Written as DNA, the CDR3 is TGTGCCAGCTCACTTACTAGACAAGTTACAGAATACCCTAACTATGGCTACACCTTC. Protein sequence: CASSLTRQVTEYPNYGYTF.

The genes are TRBV20-1 and TRBJ1-1; D perhaps matches TRBD1 (6 bases). Germline V gene sequence: CDR1 DFQATT, CDR2 SNEGSKA (reference sequence). V was pared by 6 bases and J by 11 bases, with 16 bases between. The CDR3 covers 11 residues. The CDR3 DNA sequence: TGCAGTGCCGCGTTCACAGGGAGGGCTTTCTTT. This translates into CSAAFTGRAFF.

V is TRBV19 and J is TRBJ1-1; D is unclear. Per the germline V gene, CDR1 is LNHDA and CDR2 is SQIVND (reference sequence). CDR3 length: 14 amino acids. V lost 3 bases to trimming and J lost 1 base, with 9 bases between them. The CDR3 loop reads CASSIASTNTEAFF. The CDR3 bases are TGTGCCAGTAGTATTGCCAGTACGAACACTGAAGCTTTCTTT.